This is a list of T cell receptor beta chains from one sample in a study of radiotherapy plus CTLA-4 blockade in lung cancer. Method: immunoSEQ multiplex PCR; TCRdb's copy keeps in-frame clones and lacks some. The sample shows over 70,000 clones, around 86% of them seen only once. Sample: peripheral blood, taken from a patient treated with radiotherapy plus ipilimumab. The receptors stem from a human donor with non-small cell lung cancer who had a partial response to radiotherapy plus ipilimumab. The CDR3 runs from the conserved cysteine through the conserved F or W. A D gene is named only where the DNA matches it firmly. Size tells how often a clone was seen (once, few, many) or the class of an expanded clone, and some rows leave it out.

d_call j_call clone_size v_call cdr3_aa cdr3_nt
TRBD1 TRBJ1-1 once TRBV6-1 CASRTGGMNTEAFF TGTGCCAGCAGAACAGGGGGTATGAACACTGAAGCTTTCTTT
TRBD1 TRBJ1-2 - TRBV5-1 CASRGQEGYGYTF TGCGCCAGCAGGGGACAGGAGGGCTATGGCTACACCTTC
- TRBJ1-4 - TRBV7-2 CASSSYRATNEKLFF TGTGCCAGCAGCTCGTACAGAGCAACTAATGAAAAACTGTTTTTT
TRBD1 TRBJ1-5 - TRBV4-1 CASSHPPGGVSDQPQHF TGCGCCAGCAGCCATCCTCCAGGGGGCGTCTCCGATCAGCCCCAGCATTTT
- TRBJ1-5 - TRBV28 CATPRGVGNQPQHF TGTGCCACTCCCCGGGGAGTAGGTAATCAGCCCCAGCATTTT
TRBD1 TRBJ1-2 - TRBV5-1 CASSLESGGRYGYTF TGCGCCAGCAGCTTGGAGTCAGGGGGAAGGTATGGCTACACCTTC
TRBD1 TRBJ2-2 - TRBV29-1 CSVESGQENTGELFF TGCAGCGTTGAATCAGGACAGGAAAACACCGGGGAGCTGTTTTTT
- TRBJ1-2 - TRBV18 CASSPTAGLNYGYTF TGTGCCAGCTCACCAACCGCGGGGCTGAACTATGGCTACACCTTC
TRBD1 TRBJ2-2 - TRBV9 CASSARASGGTGELFF TGTGCCAGCAGCGCCCGCGCATCAGGGGGAACCGGGGAGCTGTTTTTT
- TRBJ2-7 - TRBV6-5 CASSRVGAYEQYF TGTGCCAGCAGTCGGGTGGGAGCCTACGAGCAGTACTTC
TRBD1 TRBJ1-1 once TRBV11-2 CASSLGQISMNTEAFF TGTGCCAGCAGCTTGGGACAGATAAGTATGAACACTGAAGCTTTCTTT
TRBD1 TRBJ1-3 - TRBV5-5 CASSPGGKRSGNTIYF TGTGCCAGCAGCCCAGGGGGGAAAAGATCTGGAAACACCATATATTTT
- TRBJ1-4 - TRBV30 CAWTRYNEKLFF TGTGCCTGGACCCGGTATAATGAAAAACTGTTTTTT
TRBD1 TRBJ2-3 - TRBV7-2 CASSLQGALGDTQYF TGTGCCAGCAGCTTACAGGGGGCGCTTGGAGATACGCAGTATTTT
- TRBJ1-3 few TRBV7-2 CASSPLPPDSGNTIYF TGTGCCAGCAGCCCTCTACCGCCTGATTCTGGAAACACCATATATTTT
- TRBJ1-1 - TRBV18 CASSHQGYDTEAFF TGTGCCAGCTCACATCAGGGGTATGACACTGAAGCTTTCTTT
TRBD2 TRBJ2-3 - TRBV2 CASSGGTSGRIDTQYF TGTGCCAGCAGCGGGGGGACTAGCGGGAGGATAGATACGCAGTATTTT
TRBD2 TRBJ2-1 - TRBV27 CASSWENSGRKAYNEQFF TGTGCCAGCAGTTGGGAAAATAGCGGGAGGAAGGCCTACAATGAGCAGTTCTTC
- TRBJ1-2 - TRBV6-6 CASSLDRLYGYTF TGTGCCAGCAGTCTAGACAGACTCTATGGCTACACCTTC
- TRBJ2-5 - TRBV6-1 CASSEAAQETQYF TGTGCCAGCAGTGAAGCGGCTCAAGAGACCCAGTACTTC
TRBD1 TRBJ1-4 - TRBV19 CASSIGDRGHREKLFF TGTGCCAGTAGTATCGGCGACAGGGGGCATAGAGAAAAACTGTTTTTT
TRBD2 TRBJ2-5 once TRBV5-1 CASSLVLAGPQETQYF TGCGCCAGCAGCTTGGTTCTAGCGGGGCCCCAAGAGACCCAGTACTTC
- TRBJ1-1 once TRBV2 CASSEKIVTVGAFF TGTGCCAGCAGTGAAAAGATCGTCACAGTTGGAGCTTTCTTT
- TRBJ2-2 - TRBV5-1 CASSLFRVQFTGELFF TGCGCCAGCAGCCTCTTCCGGGTCCAGTTTACCGGGGAGCTGTTTTTT
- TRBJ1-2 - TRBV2 CASSRDRNYGYTF TGTGCCAGCAGTAGAGACAGAAACTATGGCTACACCTTC
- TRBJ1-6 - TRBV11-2 CASSLGGGIYNSPLHF TGTGCCAGCAGCTTAGGGGGAGGAATTTATAATTCACCCCTCCACTTT
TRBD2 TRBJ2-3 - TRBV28 CASSSTGLAGGRDTQYF TGTGCCAGCAGTTCGACAGGACTAGCGGGAGGGCGAGATACGCAGTATTTT
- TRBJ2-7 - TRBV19 CASSLRDSSYEQYF TGTGCCAGTAGTCTCCGGGACTCCTCCTACGAGCAGTACTTC
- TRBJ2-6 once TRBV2 CASSERQPGANVLTF TGTGCCAGCAGTGAGCGGCAACCTGGGGCCAACGTCCTGACTTTC
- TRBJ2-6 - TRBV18 CASSQGSGANVLTF TGTGCCAGCTCCCAGGGCTCTGGGGCCAACGTCCTGACTTTC
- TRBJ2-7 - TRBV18 CASSPPTSRYEQYF TGTGCCAGCTCACCCCCGACTAGTCGCTACGAGCAGTACTTC